The 28 T cell receptor beta chains below all came from one sample that was sequenced in a study of radiation and T cells in renal cell carcinoma. This table comes from immunoSEQ multiplex PCR, and its TCRdb copy is limited to in-frame clones, with some not included. The data hold more than 75,000 clones, with approximately 83% observed a single time. Time point indicated: blood 2 weeks post-SBRT. Treatment given: 15 Gy SBRT to primary tumor, nephrectomy 4 weeks later. Material: blood, obtained from a patient whose treatment included radiotherapy and nephrectomy. These receptors came from a woman aged 45-65 years with renal cell carcinoma.

V gene TRBV14 combines with J gene TRBJ2-1, with TRBD2 as a possible D gene (6 bases). The CDR3 has 16 amino acids. Trimming pared 6 bases from V and 1 base from J, leaving 16 bases between. The germline CDR1 and CDR2 sequences are SGHDN and FVKESK. The CDR3 here is CASSLPGLRSYNEQFF. As DNA, the CDR3 is TGTGCCAGCAGTCTTCCGGGACTTCGATCCTACAATGAGCAGTTCTTC. The complete variable domain, with remaining parts taken from reference TRBV14 and TRBJ2-1, reads EAGVTQFPSHSVIEKGQTVTLRCDPISGHDNLYWYRRVMGKEIKFLLHFVKESKQDESGMPNNRFLAERTGGTYSTLKVQPAELEDSGVYFCASSLPGLRSYNEQFFGPGTRLTVL.

This clone was picked up one time. V is TRBV5-4 and J is TRBJ2-2, with 8 bases matching TRBD2. This CDR3 is built from 15 residues. CDR1 is SGHNT, CDR2 YYREEE, per germline (reference sequence). J was trimmed by 6 bases and V by 0 bases; bases with no gene match: 4. Here the CDR3 reads CASSLAGGAPGELFF. The CDR3 DNA reads as TGTGCCAGCAGCTTGGCCGGGGGGGCCCCCGGGGAGCTGTTTTTT.

This sequence joins TRBV6-1 and TRBJ2-7; 7 bases line up with TRBD2. CDR3 length: 13 residues. The V segment lost 7 bases and the J segment 4 bases; nucleotides outside the gene matches: 7. From germline, CDR1 is MNHNS and CDR2 SASEGT. In DNA form, the CDR3 reads TGTGCCAGCACCAAACCGGGACTATACGAGCAGTACTTC. Protein product: CASTKPGLYEQYF.

The V call is TRBV15, the J call TRBJ2-1, with TRBD2 as a possible D gene (5 bases). The CDR3 loop spans 15 amino acids. V lost 3 bases and J 5 bases, leaving 14 bases between the germline ends. The germline V gene has CDR1 LNHNV and CDR2 YYDKDF (reference sequence). The CDR3 reads CATSRSGSTHNEQFF. CDR3 coding DNA: TGTGCCACCAGCAGGTCGGGGTCTACTCACAATGAGCAGTTCTTC.

This clone was observed a few times. The chain couples TRBV30 to TRBJ1-1, with D perhaps matching TRBD1 (5 bases). This CDR3 is 12 amino acids long. Trimming left V 3 bases short and J 7 bases short, with 12 bases between. Germline loops: CDR1 GTSNPN, CDR2 SVGIG (reference sequence). The CDR3 loop is CAWSPGGVEAFF. The CDR3 region has the DNA TGTGCCTGGAGCCCCGGGGGGGTTGAAGCTTTCTTT.

This clone was seen a single time. CDR3 sequence: CASSFEGSEQYF. The DNA for the CDR3 is TGTGCCAGCAGCTTCGAGGGATCCGAGCAGTACTTC. The V and J genes are TRBV11-2 and TRBJ2-7; tentatively, D is TRBD2 (5 bases). The CDR3 totals 12 residues. Germline assignment: CDR1 SGHAT and CDR2 FQNNGV. Trimming took off 3 bases at V and 6 bases at J, with 9 bases between the two ends.

This clone was seen only once. This chain links TRBV4-3 with TRBJ1-3, with D possibly being TRBD1 (6 bases). Germline CDR1 and CDR2: LGHNA and YSLEER. The CDR3 spans 16 residues. Trimming shortened V by 1 base and J by 0 bases, and 10 bases separated the two germline ends. CDR3 sequence reads: CASSQAGQYSGNTIYF. In nucleotides, the CDR3 is TGCGCCAGCAGCCAAGCGGGACAATACTCTGGAAACACCATATATTTT.

The chain has TRBV9 and TRBJ2-1, with a weak D call TRBD2 (6 bases). V lost 0 bases and J lost 4, with 8 bases in between. CDR1 is SGDLS and CDR2 is YYNGEE in the germline V gene. The CDR3 sequence is 14 residues long. This chain's CDR3 is CASSVVGSYNEQFF. The CDR3 region has the DNA TGTGCCAGCAGCGTAGTCGGGAGTTACAATGAGCAGTTCTTC.

The CDR3 is CASRGAGAKYEQYF. CDR3 coding DNA: TGTGCCAGCAGAGGGGCTGGGGCGAAATACGAGCAGTACTTC. The chain links TRBV6-1 to TRBJ2-7, with TRBD1 as a possible D gene (5 bases). The CDR3 has 14 amino acids. The V end was cut by 6 bases, the J end by 4 bases, with 16 bases between. CDR1 and CDR2 (germline): MNHNS, SASEGT.

The J gene is TRBJ2-5, the V gene TRBV9; D is unresolved. The CDR3 consists of 17 residues. V was cut by 0 bases and J by 4 bases, with 19 bases left in between. Germline CDR1 SGDLS, CDR2 YYNGEE. CDR3 sequence: CASSVGVDREVAETQYF. DNA for the CDR3: TGTGCCAGCAGCGTAGGAGTTGATCGAGAGGTGGCAGAGACCCAGTACTTC.

V gene TRBV5-6 combines with J gene TRBJ1-5; D perhaps matches TRBD1 (6 bases). Deletions cut 1 base from V and 7 bases from J, with 15 bases between. This CDR3 is 15 amino acids long. Germline CDR1 and CDR2: SGHDT and YYEEEE. The CDR3 DNA is TGTGCCAGCAGCTTGCGGGTGGCAGGGGTCCAGCCCCAGCATTTT. It specifies CASSLRVAGVQPQHF.

This chain uses TRBV19 with TRBJ1-1, with D possibly matching TRBD1 (6 bases). Germline CDR1 reads LNHDA; CDR2 reads SQIVND (reference sequence). V was cut by 6 bases and J by 0 bases, with 11 bases left in between. CDR3 length equals 14 residues. The CDR3: CASRQDSMNTEAFF. DNA of the CDR3: TGTGCCAGTAGACAGGACAGCATGAACACTGAAGCTTTCTTT.

The V gene is TRBV5-4, the J gene TRBJ2-3; D possibly corresponds to TRBD1 (5 bases). The V end lost 0 bases, the J end lost 4 bases, and 9 bases lay between the germline ends. The CDR3 loop spans 14 amino acids. Germline V CDR1 and CDR2: SGHNT, YYREEE (reference sequence). CDR3 protein: CASSLDQGSDTQYF. The CDR3 DNA reads as TGTGCCAGCAGCTTGGATCAGGGTTCAGATACGCAGTATTTT.

This clone was counted a single time. J is TRBJ1-5 and V is TRBV7-2; D perhaps matches TRBD1 (6 bases). The CDR3 length is 15 residues. V lost 1 base to trimming and J lost 7 bases, with 14 bases between them. Germline V gene sequence: CDR1 SGHTA, CDR2 FQGNSA. This CDR3 is CASSLVGGQGQPQHF. The CDR3 DNA reads TGTGCCAGCAGCTTAGTTGGGGGGCAGGGGCAGCCCCAGCATTTT.

J is TRBJ2-7 and V is TRBV5-5; D is uncertain. With 4 bases removed from V and 0 bases from J, the gap between germline ends came to 14 bases. Germline CDR1 reads SGHKS; CDR2 reads YYEKEE (reference sequence). CDR3 size: 15 residues. The CDR3: CASSPRFGLSYEQYF. The CDR3 nucleotides read TGTGCCAGCAGCCCCCGATTTGGCCTCTCCTACGAGCAGTACTTC.

This chain connects TRBV28 to TRBJ2-3; 10 nucleotides match TRBD2. V lost 3 bases, J lost 5 bases, and 11 bases stayed unmatched. Germline V gene data show CDR1 as MDHEN and CDR2 as SYDVKM. The CDR3 runs to 17 residues. DNA of the CDR3: TGTGCCAGCAGTTTCAGACCTAGCGGGAGTCATAGAGATACGCAGTATTTT. Its translation is CASSFRPSGSHRDTQYF.

The rearrangement links TRBV7-8 to TRBJ2-1; D is unclear. CDR1 SGHVS and CDR2 FQNEAQ come from the germline V gene. CDR3 length: 14 residues. With 1 base removed from V and 6 bases from J, the gap between germline ends came to 10 bases. This chain's CDR3 is CASSLGDTINEQFF. The DNA for the CDR3 is TGTGCCAGCAGCTTAGGCGACACCATCAATGAGCAGTTCTTC.

The chain recombines TRBV28 with TRBJ2-3; D is possibly TRBD1 or TRBD2 (5 bases each). V was trimmed by 6 bases and J by 8 bases, leaving 12 bases between them. Germline V lookup: CDR1 MDHEN, CDR2 SYDVKM. This CDR3 has 12 residues. The CDR3 DNA follows: TGTGCCAGCAGCATCAGTGGGGGTACGCAGTATTTT. This codes for CASSISGGTQYF.

This chain joins TRBV19 and TRBJ1-2; a possible D gene is TRBD1 (5 bases). V was cut by 2 bases and J by 2 bases, with 12 bases left in between. The V gene's germline CDR1 is LNHDA and CDR2 SQIVND (reference sequence). CDR3 length: 15 amino acids. CDR3 region: CASSIPWDLNYGYTF. DNA for the CDR3: TGTGCCAGTAGTATACCCTGGGACCTGAACTATGGCTACACCTTC.

The chain recombines TRBV7-9 with TRBJ1-1; TRBD1 agrees at 8 bases. The length of the CDR3 is 15 residues. Unmatched junction bases numbered 5, after V lost 1 base and J lost 4 bases. CDR1 is SEHNR, CDR2 FQNEAQ, per germline (reference sequence). CDR3 region: CASSLETGGITEAFF. For the CDR3, the DNA is TGTGCCAGCAGCTTAGAAACAGGGGGTATCACTGAAGCTTTCTTT.

The V gene is TRBV10-1, the J gene TRBJ2-3; D not certain. This CDR3 is built from 13 residues. Germline CDR1 reads WNHNN; CDR2 reads SYGVQD (reference sequence). V lost 3 bases and J 0 bases, leaving 4 bases between the germline ends. The CDR3 DNA is TGCGCCAGCAGTGACCATAGCACAGATACGCAGTATTTT. As protein: CASSDHSTDTQYF.

This clone was recorded only once. The chain recombines TRBV15 with TRBJ1-1; D is unclear. The CDR3 length is 13 residues. V lost 0 bases and J lost 10, with 12 bases in between. Looked up from germline, CDR1 is LNHNV and CDR2 is YYDKDF (reference sequence). In nucleotides, the CDR3 is TGTGCCACCAGCAGAGACGCCTTTGGGGTAGCTTTCTTT. Protein product: CATSRDAFGVAFF.

Only one count was recorded for this clone. The chain is built from TRBV4-1 and TRBJ2-7; D call uncertain. CDR1 is MGHRA and CDR2 is YSYEKL in the germline V gene. The germline V and J ends were trimmed by 9 bases and 6 bases, with 12 bases remaining between them. CDR3 size: 11 residues. CDR3 amino acids: CASKNRGEQYF. The CDR3 DNA reads as TGCGCCAGTAAAAACCGAGGCGAGCAGTACTTC.

The chain has TRBV5-4 and TRBJ1-1; 8 bases align to TRBD1. J lost 10 bases, V lost 1 base, and 6 bases had no gene match. There are 13 residues in the CDR3. Germline assignment: CDR1 SGHNT and CDR2 YYREEE (reference sequence). DNA of the CDR3: TGTGCCAGCAGCTTGAGGGACAGGCGGTCAGCTTTCTTT. It yields the protein CASSLRDRRSAFF.

The rearrangement uses TRBV18 and TRBJ2-5, with D perhaps being TRBD1 or TRBD2 (6 bases each). This CDR3 comprises 15 residues. Trimming pared 4 bases from V and 4 bases from J, leaving 16 bases between. The germline CDR1 and CDR2 sequences are KGHSH and LQKENI. The CDR3 DNA reads TGTGCCAGCTCACTTCGGAGGGGGGAACGAGAGACCCAGTACTTC. It translates to CASSLRRGERETQYF.

The rearrangement uses TRBV19 and TRBJ2-7; D may correspond to TRBD1 or TRBD2 (5 bases each). The V gene lost 6 bases and the J gene lost 3 bases, with 18 bases spanning the gap. The CDR3 spans 15 residues. The germline V gene encodes CDR1 LNHDA and CDR2 SQIVND (reference sequence). In DNA form, the CDR3 reads TGTGCCAGTAGCGAGGCTAGAGGGGCCTTCTACGAGCAGTACTTC. It specifies CASSEARGAFYEQYF.

This clone occurred a few times. This chain joins TRBV6-6 and TRBJ1-2, with TRBD1 as a possible D gene (6 bases). The ends were cut back, 6 bases at V and 5 bases at J, with 13 bases in the middle. Germline CDR1 and CDR2: MNHNY and SVGAGI (reference sequence). The CDR3 covers 13 residues. CDR3 protein: CASRWTVRYGYTF. The CDR3 DNA is TGTGCCAGCAGATGGACAGTGCGTTATGGCTACACCTTC.

The genes are TRBV19 and TRBJ2-7; 7 positions match TRBD1. The V gene's germline CDR1 is LNHDA and CDR2 SQIVND (reference sequence). The CDR3 is made up of 15 amino acids. Unmatched junction bases numbered 7, after V lost 2 bases and J lost 3 bases. CDR3 in amino acids: CASSITGALYYEQYF. In DNA form, the CDR3 reads TGTGCCAGTAGTATAACAGGGGCCCTTTACTACGAGCAGTACTTC.